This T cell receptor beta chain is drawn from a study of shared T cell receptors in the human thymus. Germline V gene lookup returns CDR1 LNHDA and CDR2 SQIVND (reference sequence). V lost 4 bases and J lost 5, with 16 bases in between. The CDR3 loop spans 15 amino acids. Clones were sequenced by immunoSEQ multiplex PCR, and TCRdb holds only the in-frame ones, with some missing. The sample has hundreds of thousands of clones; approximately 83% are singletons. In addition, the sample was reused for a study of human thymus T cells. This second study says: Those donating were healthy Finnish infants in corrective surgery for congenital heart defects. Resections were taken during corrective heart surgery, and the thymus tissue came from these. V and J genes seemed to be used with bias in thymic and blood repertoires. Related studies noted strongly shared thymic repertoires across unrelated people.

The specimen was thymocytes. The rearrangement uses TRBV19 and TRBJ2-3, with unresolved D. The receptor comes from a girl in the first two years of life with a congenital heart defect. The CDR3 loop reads CASSTSLQFRDTQYF. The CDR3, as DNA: TGTGCCAGTAGTACCTCCCTTCAGTTTCGAGATACGCAGTATTTT. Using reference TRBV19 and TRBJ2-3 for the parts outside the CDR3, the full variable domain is DGGITQSPKYLFRKEGQNVTLSCEQNLNHDAMYWYRQDPGQGLRLIYYSQIVNDFQKGDIAEGYSVSREKKESFPLTVTSAQKNPTAFYLCASSTSLQFRDTQYFGPGTRLTVL.